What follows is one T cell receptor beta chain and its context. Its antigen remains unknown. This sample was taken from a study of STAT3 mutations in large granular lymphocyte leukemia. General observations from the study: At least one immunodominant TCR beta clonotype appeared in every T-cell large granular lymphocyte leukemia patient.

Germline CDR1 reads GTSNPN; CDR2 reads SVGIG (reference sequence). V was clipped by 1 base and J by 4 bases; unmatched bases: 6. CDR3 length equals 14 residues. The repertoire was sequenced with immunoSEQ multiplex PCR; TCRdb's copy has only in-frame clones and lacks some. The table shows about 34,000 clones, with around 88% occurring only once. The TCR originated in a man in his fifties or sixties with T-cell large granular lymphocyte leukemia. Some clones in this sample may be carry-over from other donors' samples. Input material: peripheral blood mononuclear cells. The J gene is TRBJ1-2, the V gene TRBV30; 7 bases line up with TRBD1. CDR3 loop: CAWSDNRGRYGYTF. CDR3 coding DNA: TGTGCCTGGAGTGATAACAGGGGCCGCTATGGCTACACCTTC.